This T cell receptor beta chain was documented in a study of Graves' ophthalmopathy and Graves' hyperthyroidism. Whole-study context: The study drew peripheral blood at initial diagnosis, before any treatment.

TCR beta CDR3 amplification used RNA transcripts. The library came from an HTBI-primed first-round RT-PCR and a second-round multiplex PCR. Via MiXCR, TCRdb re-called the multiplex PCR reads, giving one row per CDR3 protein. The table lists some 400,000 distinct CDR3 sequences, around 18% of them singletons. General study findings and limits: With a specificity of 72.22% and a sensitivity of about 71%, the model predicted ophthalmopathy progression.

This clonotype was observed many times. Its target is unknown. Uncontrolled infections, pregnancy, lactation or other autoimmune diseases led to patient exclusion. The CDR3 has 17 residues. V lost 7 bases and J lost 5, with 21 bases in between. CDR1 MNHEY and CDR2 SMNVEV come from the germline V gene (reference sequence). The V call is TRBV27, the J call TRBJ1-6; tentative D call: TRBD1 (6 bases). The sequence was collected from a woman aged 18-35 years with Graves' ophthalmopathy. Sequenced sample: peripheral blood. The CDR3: CASTLLRGGSDNSPLHF. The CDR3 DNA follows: TGTGCCAGCACTCTCCTTCGAGGGGGGTCCGATAATTCACCCCTCCACTTT.